This T cell receptor beta chain is from a study of T cells in localized non-small cell lung cancer. Produced via immunoSEQ multiplex PCR; TCRdb's table is partial and in-frame only. Altogether some 140,000 clones are present, 89% being singletons, with the ten largest covering around 1.7%. The CDR3 is made up of 17 amino acids. V gave up 2 bases and J gave up 0 bases, with 16 bases separating them. Per the germline V gene, CDR1 is SGDLS and CDR2 is YYNGEE. This clone was seen only once. This specimen consisted of peripheral blood, obtained before any cancer treatment. The sequence was collected from a female donor older than 55 with stage I lung adenocarcinoma. The chain recombines TRBV9 with TRBJ2-3; no clear D gene. The CDR3 DNA is TGTGCCAGCAGCGTCCCCTCGGATTTCTCTAGCACAGATACGCAGTATTTT. This codes for CASSVPSDFSSTDTQYF. The whole variable domain, remainder taken from reference TRBV9 and TRBJ2-3, is DSGVTQTPKHLITATGQRVTLRCSPRSGDLSVYWYQQSLDQGLQFLIQYYNGEERAKGNILERFSAQQFPDLHSELNLSSLELGDSALYFCASSVPSDFSSTDTQYFGPGTRLTVL.